This TCR beta chain was sequenced in a study of blood T cell repertoires in COVID-19. Generated by immunoSEQ multiplex PCR, the TCRdb table keeps only in-frame clones and is missing some. The profile shows fewer than 200,000 clones, approximately 90% of them singletons. This CDR3 is 16 amino acids long. Sequenced material: peripheral blood. This chain joins TRBV12-2 and TRBJ1-2; the table's TRBD1 call for D was not verified on the DNA. TRBV12-2 has pseudogene status. The receptor was derived from a man aged 50-59 years who had recovered from COVID-19. This CDR3 reads CASRFHYRDRPYGYTF. The CDR3 DNA reads TGTGCAAGTCGCTTCCACTACCGGGACAGACCCTATGGCTACACCTTC.